A single sample is the source of the 4 T cell receptor beta chains below, sequenced in a study of cytomegalovirus exposure and HLA in healthy donors. Both 60 Vbeta primers and 13 Jbeta primers went into the PCR. Using immunoSEQ multiplex PCR, the repertoire was profiled, and TCRdb retains in-frame clones only, with some absent. The sample has around 160,000 clones, 75% to 80% seen once; the top ten hold about 3%. The sample taken for sequencing was PBMCs. The source of these receptors is a man aged 40-49 years in good health and CMV-seropositive.

This chain joins TRBV5-4 and TRBJ2-7; possible D gene TRBD2, 7 bases. CDR3 length: 14 amino acids. Germline CDR1 SGHNT, CDR2 YYREEE (reference sequence). V was cut by 1 base and J by 5 bases, with 13 bases left in between. The CDR3 sequence is CASSLKGGLNEQYF. For the CDR3, the DNA is TGTGCCAGCAGCTTGAAGGGGGGGCTCAACGAGCAGTACTTC.

The chain joins TRBV6-4 to TRBJ1-4; TRBD1 is a possible D gene (6 bases). CDR3 length: 15 residues. The germline V gene encodes CDR1 MRHNA and CDR2 SNTAGT. V lost 4 bases and J lost 4, with 13 bases in between. The CDR3, as DNA: TGTGCCAGCAGTGCGACGACAGGACATAATGAAAAACTGTTTTTT. It translates to CASSATTGHNEKLFF.

CDR3 region: CASGQSGYNEQFF. The CDR3 DNA follows: TGTGCGTCGGGACAGTCCGGCTACAATGAGCAGTTCTTC. The rearrangement joins TRBV19 to TRBJ2-1; 7 bases line up with TRBD1. This CDR3 spans 13 amino acids. Per the germline V gene, CDR1 is LNHDA and CDR2 is SQIVND (reference sequence).

This clone was seen at least ten times. This CDR3 reads CASSLASVTGELFF. In nucleotides, the CDR3 is TGTGCCAGCAGCTTAGCGTCGGTCACCGGGGAGCTGTTTTTT. The chain employs TRBV7-9 and TRBJ2-2; D uncertain. CDR3 size: 14 residues. V gave up 0 bases and J gave up 4 bases, with 6 bases separating them. Germline V lookup: CDR1 SEHNR, CDR2 FQNEAQ (reference sequence).